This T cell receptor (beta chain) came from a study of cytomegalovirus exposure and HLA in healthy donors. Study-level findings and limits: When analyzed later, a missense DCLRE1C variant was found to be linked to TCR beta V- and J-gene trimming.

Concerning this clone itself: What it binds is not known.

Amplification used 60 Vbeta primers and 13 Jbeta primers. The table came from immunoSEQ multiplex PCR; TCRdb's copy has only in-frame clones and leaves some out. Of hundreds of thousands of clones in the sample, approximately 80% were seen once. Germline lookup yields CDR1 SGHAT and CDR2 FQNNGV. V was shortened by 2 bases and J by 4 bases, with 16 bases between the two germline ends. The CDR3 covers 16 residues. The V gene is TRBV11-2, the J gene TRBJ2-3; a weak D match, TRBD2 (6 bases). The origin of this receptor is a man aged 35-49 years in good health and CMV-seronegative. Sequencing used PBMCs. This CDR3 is CASSLSRELSADTQYF. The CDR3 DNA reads TGTGCCAGCAGCTTATCTCGGGAGCTTTCCGCAGATACGCAGTATTTT.